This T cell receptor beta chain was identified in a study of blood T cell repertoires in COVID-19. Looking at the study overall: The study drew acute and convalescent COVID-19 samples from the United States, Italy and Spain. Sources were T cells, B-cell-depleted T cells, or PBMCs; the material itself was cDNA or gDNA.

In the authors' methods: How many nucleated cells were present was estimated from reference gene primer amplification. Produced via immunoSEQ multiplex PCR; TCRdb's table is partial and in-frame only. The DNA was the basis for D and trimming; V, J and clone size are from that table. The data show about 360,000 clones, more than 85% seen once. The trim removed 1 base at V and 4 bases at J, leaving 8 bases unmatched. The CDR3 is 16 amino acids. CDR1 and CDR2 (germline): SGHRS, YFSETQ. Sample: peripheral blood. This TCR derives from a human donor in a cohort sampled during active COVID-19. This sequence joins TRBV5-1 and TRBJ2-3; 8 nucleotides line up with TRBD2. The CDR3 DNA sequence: TGCGCCAGCAGCTTGAGTCGGGAGGGCCCCCCAGATACGCAGTATTTT. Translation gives CASSLSREGPPDTQYF. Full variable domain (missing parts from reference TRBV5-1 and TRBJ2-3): KAGVTQTPRYLIKTRGQQVTLSCSPISGHRSVSWYQQTPGQGLQFLFEYFSETQRNKGNFPGRFSGRQFSNSRSEMNVSTLELGDSALYLCASSLSREGPPDTQYFGPGTRLTVL.